Below are 30 T cell receptor beta chains sequenced from a single sample in a study of shared clonotypes between healthy human individuals. The repertoire was sequenced with immunoSEQ multiplex PCR; TCRdb's copy has only in-frame clones and lacks some. This sample has 450,000 to 500,000 clones, with approximately 82% found just once. Material: PBMCs. All receptors come from a woman aged 40-49 years in good health. Some clones in this sample may be carry-over from other donors' samples.

The chain carries TRBV27 and TRBJ2-7; D might be TRBD1 or TRBD2, each matching 5 bases. Trimming stripped 7 bases from V and 0 bases from J, with 13 bases between. The germline V gene encodes CDR1 MNHEY and CDR2 SMNVEV (reference sequence). The CDR3 spans 14 residues. The CDR3 sequence: CASKSRGPSYEQYF. The CDR3 bases are TGTGCCAGCAAATCGAGGGGACCCTCCTACGAGCAGTACTTC.

The chain joins TRBV29-1 to TRBJ2-5; TRBD2 might be the D (6 bases). The CDR3 is 13 residues long. Per the germline V gene, CDR1 is SQVTM and CDR2 is ANQGSEA. V was shortened by 6 bases and J by 5 bases, with 16 bases between the two germline ends. The CDR3 reads CSVSTTSGETQYF. CDR3 DNA sequence: TGCAGCGTCTCCACGACTAGTGGGGAGACCCAGTACTTC. Variable domain in full (rest from reference TRBV29-1 and TRBJ2-5): SAVISQKPSRDICQRGTSLTIQCQVDSQVTMMFWYRQQPGQSLTLIATANQGSEATYESGFVIDKFPISRPNLTFSTLTVSNMSPEDSSIYLCSVSTTSGETQYFGPGTRLLVL.

The J gene is TRBJ2-2, the V gene TRBV10-3; 8 nucleotides line up with TRBD2. V shed 5 bases and J 4 bases; nucleotides not matched to a gene: 6. The length of the CDR3 is 15 residues. CDR1 ENHRY and CDR2 SYGVKD come from the germline V gene. The DNA for the CDR3 is TGTGCCATCAGTATAGCGGGAATCGGCACCGGGGAGCTGTTTTTT. It yields the protein CAISIAGIGTGELFF.

The chain carries TRBV20-1 and TRBJ2-7; unclear D gene. The CDR3 sequence is 11 residues long. Germline CDR1 DFQATT, CDR2 SNEGSKA (reference sequence). The V gene lost 3 bases and the J gene lost 2 bases, with 5 bases spanning the gap. Here the CDR3 reads CSASRAYEQYF. CDR3 in DNA: TGCAGTGCTAGTCGCGCCTACGAGCAGTACTTC.

This clone showed up just once. This chain joins TRBV7-9 and TRBJ1-1; no firm D call. This CDR3 is built from 13 residues. The V end was cut by 2 bases, the J end by 10 bases, with 14 bases between. Germline CDR1 and CDR2: SEHNR and FQNEAQ (reference sequence). The CDR3: CASSLPGVGRAFF. DNA of the CDR3: TGTGCCAGCAGCTTACCCGGAGTTGGGAGAGCTTTCTTT.

The genes are TRBV10-3 and TRBJ1-1, with a tentative D call TRBD1 (5 bases). V lost 4 bases to trimming and J lost 7 bases, with 16 bases between them. The CDR3 is 14 residues long. Germline V gene lookup returns CDR1 ENHRY and CDR2 SYGVKD. The CDR3 nucleotides are TGTGCCATCAGTGGCTCGACAGACGGCGGTGAAGCTTTCTTT. This codes for CAISGSTDGGEAFF.

The rearrangement joins TRBV7-9 to TRBJ2-1, with 10 nucleotides matching TRBD2. The CDR3 has 15 residues. Trimming removed 6 bases from V and 6 bases from J; junction bases left unmatched: 8. Germline CDR1 reads SEHNR; CDR2 reads FQNEAQ (reference sequence). The CDR3 protein is CASRLGLASSNEQFF. For the CDR3, the DNA is TGTGCCAGCAGATTGGGACTAGCGTCGAGCAATGAGCAGTTCTTC.

This clone came up once. The chain is built from TRBV27 and TRBJ2-1; either TRBD1 or TRBD2 may supply D (5 bases each). The ends were cut back, 1 base at V and 3 bases at J, with 13 bases in the middle. The CDR3 extends over 16 amino acids. From germline, CDR1 is MNHEY and CDR2 SMNVEV (reference sequence). CDR3 residues: CASSLLRDRGYNEQFF. CDR3 coding DNA: TGTGCCAGCAGTTTATTGAGGGACCGTGGCTACAATGAGCAGTTCTTC.

The count of this clone is one. The chain is built from TRBV11-2 and TRBJ1-1; D possibly corresponds to TRBD1 (6 bases). The CDR3 is 14 residues long. Looked up from germline, CDR1 is SGHAT and CDR2 is FQNNGV. Trimming cost V 4 bases and J 5 bases, with 14 bases left between them. In DNA, the CDR3 is TGTGCCAGCAGCTCGGGGGGGGCAGGGACTGAAGCTTTCTTT. Its translation is CASSSGGAGTEAFF.

This chain connects TRBV11-2 to TRBJ2-1; TRBD2 aligns across 7 bases. Looked up from germline, CDR1 is SGHAT and CDR2 is FQNNGV. V was clipped by 3 bases and J by 2 bases; unmatched bases: 1. The CDR3 is 14 amino acids. CDR3 DNA: TGTGCCAGCAGCTTCGGACTAGCCTACAATGAGCAGTTCTTC. Translating it yields CASSFGLAYNEQFF.

Notes on this clone: This likely came from a read error, as a far larger clone is one base away. The chain employs TRBV28 and TRBJ1-5; TRBD1 matches 9 bases. The CDR3 sequence is 13 residues long. From germline, CDR1 is MDHEN and CDR2 SYDVKM. J was trimmed by 6 bases and V by 6 bases; bases with no gene match: 3. The CDR3 protein is CASSTGGIQPQHF. The DNA for the CDR3 is TGTGCCAGCAGCACAGGGGGCATTCAGCCCCAGCATTTT.

This chain connects TRBV7-2 to TRBJ2-1; D not certain. The CDR3 is 13 residues long. Per the germline V gene, CDR1 is SGHTA and CDR2 is FQGNSA. Trimming shortened V by 6 bases and J by 3 bases, and 9 bases separated the two germline ends. The CDR3 DNA is TGTGCCAGCAGGGAGAACCTCTACAATGAGCAGTTCTTC. Protein product: CASRENLYNEQFF.

This clone has only a few counts. The rearrangement joins TRBV19 to TRBJ1-3; D gene uncertain. CDR3 length: 14 amino acids. Trimming pared 3 bases from V and 2 bases from J, leaving 8 bases between. CDR1 is LNHDA, CDR2 SQIVND, per germline (reference sequence). The CDR3 loop reads CASSMVGPGNTIYF. CDR3 in DNA: TGTGCCAGTAGTATGGTCGGCCCTGGAAACACCATATATTTT.

This rearrangement joins TRBV6-1 to TRBJ1-2; 7 bases are shared with TRBD1. V gave up 1 base and J gave up 9 bases; unmatched junction bases: 8. Germline CDR1 is MNHNS and CDR2 is SASEGT. This CDR3 region has 14 residues. The CDR3 DNA reads TGTGCCAGCAGTGAAGGGACAGGTCTTTCCCGCTACACCTTC. It translates to CASSEGTGLSRYTF.

This clone was picked up many times. The genes are TRBV18 and TRBJ2-7, with D tentatively TRBD1 (6 bases). The germline gives CDR1 KGHSH, CDR2 LQKENI. This CDR3 is built from 16 residues. Trimming removed 1 base at V and 2 bases at J, with 15 bases between. The CDR3 sequence: CASSPQGLGDTYEQYF. CDR3 DNA sequence: TGTGCCAGCTCACCACAGGGTTTGGGGGACACCTACGAGCAGTACTTC.

About this clone: Relative to the germline gene, one junction end is altered; a read error may explain this. The chain couples TRBV27 to TRBJ1-4, with D uncertain. CDR3 length: 16 residues. Per germline, CDR1 MNHEY and CDR2 SMNVEV (reference sequence). Here the CDR3 reads CASGLGGRLAGEKLFF. Written as DNA, the CDR3 is TGTGCCAGCGGTTTGGGAGGTCGGTTAGCGGGGGAAAAACTGTTTTTT.

The chain links TRBV5-4 to TRBJ2-5; no clear D. Trimming cost V 0 bases and J 2 bases, with 8 bases left between them. The CDR3 sequence is 14 residues long. Germline assignment: CDR1 SGHNT and CDR2 YYREEE (reference sequence). This CDR3 reads CASSLAKGQETQYF. In DNA form, the CDR3 reads TGTGCCAGCAGCTTGGCGAAAGGACAAGAGACCCAGTACTTC.

This clone was seen a handful of times. The chain couples TRBV30 to TRBJ1-3; D uncertain. From germline, CDR1 is GTSNPN and CDR2 SVGIG (reference sequence). The CDR3 consists of 15 residues. The germline V and J ends were trimmed by 0 bases and 0 bases, with 9 bases remaining between them. The CDR3 DNA follows: TGTGCCTGGAGTGTACGGCCCTTCTCTGGAAACACCATATATTTT. Protein: CAWSVRPFSGNTIYF. The full variable domain, with the rest looked up from reference TRBV30 and TRBJ1-3, is SQTIHQWPATLVQPVGSPLSLECTVEGTSNPNLYWYRQAAGRGLQLLFYSVGIGQISSEVPQNLSASRPQDRQFILSSKKLLLSDSGFYLCAWSVRPFSGNTIYFGEGSWLTVV.

This rearrangement joins TRBV18 to TRBJ2-1; 7 bases line up with TRBD2. The trim removed 2 bases at V and 0 bases at J, leaving 13 bases unmatched. CDR3 length equals 19 residues. Germline V gene lookup returns CDR1 KGHSH and CDR2 LQKENI. The CDR3, as DNA: TGTGCCAGCTCACCAAGGGGAGGGCTTGCGCTTAGCTCCTACAATGAGCAGTTCTTC. This encodes CASSPRGGLALSSYNEQFF. The complete variable domain, with remaining parts taken from reference TRBV18 and TRBJ2-1, reads NAGVMQNPRHLVRRRGQEARLRCSPMKGHSHVYWYRQLPEEGLKFMVYLQKENIIDESGMPKERFSAEFPKEGPSILRIQQVVRGDSAAYFCASSPRGGLALSSYNEQFFGPGTRLTVL.

This clone was counted only a few times. The J gene is TRBJ1-4, the V gene TRBV5-1; 9 positions agree with TRBD1. With 4 bases clipped from V and 5 bases from J, the junction kept 6 bases outside the gene matches. The CDR3 is 15 amino acids. Germline V gives CDR1 SGHRS, CDR2 YFSETQ. CDR3 protein: CASSQGQGGNEKLFF. The CDR3 DNA follows: TGCGCCAGCAGCCAGGGACAGGGAGGGAATGAAAAACTGTTTTTT.

The chain uses TRBV5-1 and TRBJ2-6; D possibly corresponds to TRBD2 (5 bases). Germline loops: CDR1 SGHRS, CDR2 YFSETQ. CDR3 length equals 15 residues. Trimming removed 1 base from V and 3 bases from J, with 8 bases in between. CDR3 sequence (DNA): TGCGCCAGCAGCTTGTCGGGGAGTGGGGCCAACGTCCTGACTTTC. Translating gives CASSLSGSGANVLTF.

The genes are TRBV25-1 and TRBJ1-3; maybe TRBD1 (6 bases). The CDR3 consists of 16 residues. Deletions cut 8 bases from V and 5 bases from J, with 22 bases between. From germline, CDR1 is MGHDK and CDR2 SYGVNS. CDR3 coding DNA: TGTGCCAGCGAAAAGGGGGGCGGGGCCCGGCGAAACACCATATATTTT. It encodes CASEKGGGARRNTIYF.

The CDR3 is CASSFTSGRIGQFF. CDR3 coding DNA: TGTGCCAGCAGTTTTACTAGCGGGAGAATCGGGCAGTTCTTC. The V and J genes are TRBV27 and TRBJ2-1; 11 bases are a match to TRBD2. This CDR3 spans 14 amino acids. The V gene end was trimmed by 3 bases and the J gene end by 12 bases; junction bases not matched to a gene: 7. Germline CDR1 reads MNHEY; CDR2 reads SMNVEV (reference sequence).

The CDR3 region has the DNA TGTGCCAGTAGTGCGGCCTACGAGCAGTACTTC. It codes for CASSAAYEQYF. This chain connects TRBV19 to TRBJ2-7; no firm D call. CDR1 LNHDA and CDR2 SQIVND come from the germline V gene (reference sequence). The V and J ends lost 5 bases and 2 bases respectively, with 4 bases between them. The length of the CDR3 is 11 residues. The full variable domain, completed using reference TRBV19 and TRBJ2-7, is DGGITQSPKYLFRKEGQNVTLSCEQNLNHDAMYWYRQDPGQGLRLIYYSQIVNDFQKGDIAEGYSVSREKKESFPLTVTSAQKNPTAFYLCASSAAYEQYFGPGTRLTVT.

The chain couples TRBV7-9 to TRBJ2-3, with unresolved D. V was clipped by 4 bases and J by 2 bases, with 13 bases between them. CDR3 length: 15 amino acids. Germline loops: CDR1 SEHNR, CDR2 FQNEAQ (reference sequence). CDR3 region: CASSWERTFTDTQYF. CDR3 sequence (DNA): TGTGCCAGCAGCTGGGAACGGACCTTCACAGATACGCAGTATTTT.

This chain links TRBV4-1 with TRBJ2-7, with D unresolved. CDR3 length equals 17 residues. Trimming took off 4 bases at V and 3 bases at J, with 22 bases between the two ends. CDR1 and CDR2 (germline): MGHRA, YSYEKL. This CDR3 is CASSLDNWKSAIYEQYF. The CDR3 DNA is TGCGCCAGCAGCCTAGATAATTGGAAGTCAGCAATCTACGAGCAGTACTTC.

This clone was found once. The chain employs TRBV2 and TRBJ2-3, with D perhaps TRBD1 (5 bases). V gave up 7 bases and J gave up 2 bases, with 16 bases separating them. The CDR3 spans 15 residues. Germline CDR1 and CDR2: SNHLY and FYNNEI. In DNA form, the CDR3 reads TGTGCCAGCAACCCGGACAAGCGAGCCACAGATACGCAGTATTTT. Translated: CASNPDKRATDTQYF.

The V gene is TRBV27, the J gene TRBJ2-7; D may be TRBD2 (6 bases). The CDR3 sequence is 12 residues long. V shed 6 bases and J shed 5 bases, with 11 bases lying between them. Per the germline V gene, CDR1 is MNHEY and CDR2 is SMNVEV (reference sequence). The CDR3 DNA follows: TGTGCCAGCAGCGGCATAGCGGACGAGCAGTACTTC. It specifies CASSGIADEQYF.

This clone is a singleton in its sample. This rearrangement joins TRBV7-9 to TRBJ2-7; TRBD1 aligns across 7 bases. Trimming removed 5 bases from V and 0 bases from J; junction bases left unmatched: 7. This CDR3 is 15 amino acids long. CDR1 is SEHNR and CDR2 is FQNEAQ in the germline V gene (reference sequence). The CDR3 nucleotides read TGTGCCAGCAGCCCCCGGACAGGCAGCTCCTACGAGCAGTACTTC. Its translation is CASSPRTGSSYEQYF.

In the case of this clone: Mismatch with germline at one junction end may stem from a read error. The J gene is TRBJ1-1, the V gene TRBV5-4, with D possibly being TRBD1 (6 bases). Germline V gene lookup returns CDR1 SGHNT and CDR2 YYREEE (reference sequence). CDR3 length equals 12 residues. CDR3 nucleotide sequence: TGTGCCAGCAGCGTCCGGGACACCGAAGCTTTCTTT. As protein: CASSVRDTEAFF.